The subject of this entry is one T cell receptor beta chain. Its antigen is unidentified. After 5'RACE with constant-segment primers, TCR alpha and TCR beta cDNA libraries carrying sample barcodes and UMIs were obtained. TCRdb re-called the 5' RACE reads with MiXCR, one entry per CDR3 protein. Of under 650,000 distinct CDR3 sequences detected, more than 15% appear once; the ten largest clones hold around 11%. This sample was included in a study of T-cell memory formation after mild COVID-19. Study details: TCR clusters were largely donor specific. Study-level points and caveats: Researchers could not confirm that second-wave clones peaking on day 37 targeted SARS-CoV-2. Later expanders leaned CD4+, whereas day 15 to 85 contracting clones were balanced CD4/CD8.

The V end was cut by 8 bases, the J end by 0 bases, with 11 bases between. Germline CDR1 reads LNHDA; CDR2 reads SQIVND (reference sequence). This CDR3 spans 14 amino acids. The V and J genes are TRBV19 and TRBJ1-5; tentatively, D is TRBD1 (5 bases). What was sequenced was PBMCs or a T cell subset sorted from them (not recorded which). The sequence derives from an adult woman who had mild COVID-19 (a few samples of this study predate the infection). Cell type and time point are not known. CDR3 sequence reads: CASGTGISNQPQHF. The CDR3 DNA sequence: TGTGCCAGTGGGACGGGAATTAGCAATCAGCCCCAGCATTTT. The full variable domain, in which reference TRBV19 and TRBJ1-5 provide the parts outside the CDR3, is DGGITQSPKYLFRKEGQNVTLSCEQNLNHDAMYWYRQDPGQGLRLIYYSQIVNDFQKGDIAEGYSVSREKKESFPLTVTSAQKNPTAFYLCASGTGISNQPQHFGDGTRLSIL.